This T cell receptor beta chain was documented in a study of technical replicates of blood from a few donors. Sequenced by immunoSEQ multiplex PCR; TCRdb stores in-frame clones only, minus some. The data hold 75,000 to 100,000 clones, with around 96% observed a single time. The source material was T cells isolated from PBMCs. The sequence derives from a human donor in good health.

The CDR3 loop is CASSILTGGALATNEKLFF. CDR3 in DNA: TGTGCCAGTAGTATACTGACGGGGGGGGCTCTTGCAACTAATGAAAAACTGTTTTTT. This chain connects TRBV19 to TRBJ1-4; D is possibly TRBD1 (6 bases). The length of the CDR3 is 19 residues. V gave up 2 bases and J gave up 0 bases, with 19 bases separating them. Germline V gene data show CDR1 as LNHDA and CDR2 as SQIVND (reference sequence).